A selection of T cell receptor beta chains follows, all from one sample in a study of OX40 agonist ivuxolimab in advanced cancers. Repertoires were generated with immunoSEQ multiplex PCR, while TCRdb's copy carries only in-frame clones and drops some. Of 40,000 to 60,000 clones in the sample, 85% are singletons; the top ten hold about 20%. Sequenced material: CD4+ or CD8+ T cells sorted from blood, taken in a trial of the OX40 agonist ivuxolimab. The receptors shown here come from an adult with an advanced solid tumor such as melanoma, head and neck, liver or kidney cancer. CDR3s include the opening cysteine and the closing phenylalanine or tryptophan. The D gene is left open where the match is weak. Where a row states a size, it is once, few, many or the class of an expanded clone; other rows omit it.

d_gene	abundance	v_gene	j_gene	CDR3nt	CDR3aa
NA	once	TRBV15	TRBJ1-1	TGTGCCACCAGCAGTCCGGGACAGAACACTGAAGCTTTCTTT	CATSSPGQNTEAFF
NA	medium-sized	TRBV7-9	TRBJ1-1	TGTGCCAGCAGCTTACCCCACGAAGCTTTCTTT	CASSLPHEAFF
NA	once	TRBV9	TRBJ2-1	TGTGCCAGCAGCCCCGCAGGGTCCCCCCCGCAGTTCTTC	CASSPAGSPPQFF
NA	NA	TRBV7-2	TRBJ2-3	TGTGCCAGCACTAACACAGATACGCAGTATTTT	CASTNTDTQYF
NA	NA	TRBV6-5	TRBJ1-3	TGTGCCAGCAGTTTGGGGGTTGGAGAGGCTGGAAACACCATATATTTT	CASSLGVGEAGNTIYF
NA	NA	TRBV27	TRBJ2-1	TGTGCCAGCAGTTTATCGGCTAGGAGCTCCTACAATGAGCAGTTCTTC	CASSLSARSSYNEQFF
NA	NA	TRBV19	TRBJ2-4	TGTGCCAGTAGTTCCTCCCCCCCGCCTTACTACCTTGGTCACATTCAGTACTTC	CASSSSPPPYYLGHIQYF
TRBD1	NA	TRBV29-1	TRBJ1-1	TGCAGCGTTGGAGGGACAGTAAACACTGAAGCTTTCTTT	CSVGGTVNTEAFF
NA	NA	TRBV27	TRBJ2-2	TGTGCCAGCAGTCTCCTACCCCCGACAAAGAACACCGGGGAGCTGTTTTTT	CASSLLPPTKNTGELFF
TRBD1	NA	TRBV4-1	TRBJ2-7	TGCGCCAGCAGCCAAGAAGACAGGGGGGTCGAGCAGTACTTC	CASSQEDRGVEQYF
NA	NA	TRBV7-9	TRBJ2-1	TGTGCCAGCAGCAGTCAACAGGGGAGGGACTACAATGAGCAGTTCTTC	CASSSQQGRDYNEQFF
NA	NA	TRBV10-2	TRBJ2-4	TGCGCCAGCAGTGAGTCATATGGGTTTGCCAAAAACATTCAGTACTTC	CASSESYGFAKNIQYF
TRBD2	NA	TRBV6-5	TRBJ2-1	TGTGCCAGCAGTCTTAGCGGGGGGCCAAACAATGAGCAGTTCTTC	CASSLSGGPNNEQFF
NA	NA	TRBV28	TRBJ1-5	TGTGCCAGCAGTTTGGAGAATCACCGAGGGCCCCAGCATTTT	CASSLENHRGPQHF
TRBD2	NA	TRBV4-1	TRBJ2-3	TGCGCCAGCAGCCCCGCGGGGGGAACAGATACGCAGTATTTT	CASSPAGGTDTQYF
NA	NA	TRBV7-2	TRBJ1-1	TGTGCCAGCAGCTTGACAGTATCGAACACTGAAGCTTTCTTT	CASSLTVSNTEAFF
NA	NA	TRBV4-2	TRBJ2-1	TGTGCCAGCAGCCAGAACAGGGCAAATGAGCAGTTCTTC	CASSQNRANEQFF
TRBD2	NA	TRBV28	TRBJ2-5	TGTGCCAGCAGTTTATCTGTAGCGGGGGAAGAGACCCAGTACTTC	CASSLSVAGEETQYF
TRBD1	few	TRBV4-3	TRBJ1-6	TGCGCCAGCAGCCAAGATTTCCGGACAGGCTATAATTCACCCCTCCACTTT	CASSQDFRTGYNSPLHF
NA	NA	TRBV4-1	TRBJ2-5	TGCGCCAGCAGCCAAGAGAGGAGGGAGACCCAGTACTTC	CASSQERRETQYF
NA	NA	TRBV6-6	TRBJ1-1	TGTGCCAGCACCTCATACTTTGGAGCTTTCTTT	CASTSYFGAFF
NA	NA	TRBV5-4	TRBJ2-1	TGTGCCAGCAGCATGGGGACCTACAATGAGCAGTTCTTC	CASSMGTYNEQFF
TRBD1	once	TRBV10-3	TRBJ2-3	TGTGCCATCAGTGAAGTCCCGGGACAGTCAGATACGCAGTATTTT	CAISEVPGQSDTQYF
TRBD2	NA	TRBV10-3	TRBJ2-2	TGTGCCATCAGTGATTTGGGGACTAGCGGAAACACCGGGGAGCTGTTTTTT	CAISDLGTSGNTGELFF
NA	NA	TRBV11-2	TRBJ2-3	TGTGCCAGCAGTCCTCTAGCCCTAAGGGCAGATACGCAGTATTTT	CASSPLALRADTQYF
NA	few	TRBV4-2	TRBJ1-2	TGTGCCAGCAGCCAAACCGGGACACCACATGGCTACACCTTC	CASSQTGTPHGYTF